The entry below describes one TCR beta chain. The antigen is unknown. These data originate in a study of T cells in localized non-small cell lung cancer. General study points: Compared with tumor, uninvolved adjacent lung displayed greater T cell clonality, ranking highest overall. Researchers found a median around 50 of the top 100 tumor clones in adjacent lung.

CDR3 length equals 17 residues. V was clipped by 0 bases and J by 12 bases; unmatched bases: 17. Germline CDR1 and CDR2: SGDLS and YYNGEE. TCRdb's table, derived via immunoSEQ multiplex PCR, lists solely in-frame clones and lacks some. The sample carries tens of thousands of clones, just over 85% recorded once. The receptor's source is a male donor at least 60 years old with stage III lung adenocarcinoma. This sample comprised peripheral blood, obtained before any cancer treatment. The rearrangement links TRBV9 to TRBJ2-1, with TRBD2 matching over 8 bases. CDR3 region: CASSVGPAGVQGIGQFF. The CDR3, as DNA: TGTGCCAGCAGCGTAGGCCCAGCGGGAGTTCAAGGCATCGGGCAGTTCTTC.